Listed here are 10 T cell receptor beta chains from one sample, sequenced in a study of molecular identifiers for immune sequencing clone quantification. TCRdb redid the calling of the PCR reads with MiXCR, one entry per CDR3 protein. The data contain approximately 550,000 distinct CDR3 sequences, approximately 25% of them seen just once; the ten biggest clones take up approximately 0.8%. The material sequenced was naive CD8+ T cells from blood, with Jurkat cell RNA spiked in. Specified subset: FACS-sorted CD8+CD4-CCR7+CD45RA+ naive T cells. The receptors derive from a human donor in good health. Some libraries in this study had Jurkat cell RNA spiked in.

This clonotype was detected ten times or more. The rearrangement uses TRBV5-4 and TRBJ2-7, with 10 nucleotides matching TRBD1. The CDR3 spans 14 residues. Per the germline V gene, CDR1 is SGHNT and CDR2 is YYREEE (reference sequence). V shed 3 bases, J shed 7 bases, and the junction held 7 bases outside the gene matches. The CDR3 sequence is CASSSRDRGWEQYF. In nucleotides, the CDR3 is TGTGCCAGCAGCTCCCGGGACAGGGGTTGGGAGCAGTACTTC. The whole variable domain, remainder taken from reference TRBV5-4 and TRBJ2-7, is ETGVTQSPTHLIKTRGQQVTLRCSSQSGHNTVSWYQQALGQGPQFIFQYYREEENGRGNFPPRFSGLQFPNYSSELNVNALELDDSALYLCASSSRDRGWEQYFGPGTRLTVT.

This clonotype was detected many times. The chain couples TRBV7-9 to TRBJ2-3, with D perhaps matching TRBD1 or TRBD2 (5 bases each). Trimming cost V 7 bases and J 0 bases, with 11 bases left between them. This CDR3 region has 14 residues. Germline CDR1 SEHNR, CDR2 FQNEAQ (reference sequence). CDR3 sequence: CASIRGLSTDTQYF. The CDR3 nucleotides read TGTGCCAGCATCCGGGGCCTTAGCACAGATACGCAGTATTTT.

A note on this clonotype: At one end the junction does not follow the germline gene, possibly because of a read error. This chain uses TRBV11-2 with TRBJ2-1; 10 bases are a match to TRBD2. There are 15 residues in the CDR3. From germline, CDR1 is SGHAT and CDR2 FQNNGV. CDR3 in DNA: TGTGTCAGCAGCTTAGGACTAGCGGAGTACAATGAGCAGTTCTTC. Translated, it gives CVSSLGLAEYNEQFF.

This clonotype was seen ten or more times. The genes are TRBV24-1 and TRBJ1-2, with D uncertain. The CDR3 is 14 amino acids. Trimming took off 2 bases at V and 4 bases at J, with 10 bases between the two ends. Germline lookup yields CDR1 KGHDR and CDR2 SFDVKD. CDR3 region: CATSDSSMSYGYTF. The CDR3 nucleotides are TGTGCCACCAGTGATTCATCGATGTCCTATGGCTACACCTTC.

This clonotype was detected many times. This chain joins TRBV12-3 or TRBV12-4 and TRBJ1-1; TRBD1 matches at 9 bases. This CDR3 comprises 14 residues. Trimming took 6 bases from V and 5 from J; bases not matched to a gene: 7. In DNA form, the CDR3 reads TGTGCCAGCAGACCGACAGGGGGTTGGACTGAAGCTTTCTTT. It yields the protein CASRPTGGWTEAFF.

In its sample, this clonotype was seen a few times. This sequence joins TRBV4-2 and TRBJ2-7; 8 nucleotides align to TRBD2. Germline-derived CDR1 and CDR2 are LGHNA and YNFKEQ. The CDR3 sequence is 14 residues long. V gave up 0 bases and J gave up 3 bases; unmatched junction bases: 1. CDR3 protein: CASSQELADYEQYF. Written as DNA, the CDR3 is TGTGCCAGCAGCCAAGAACTAGCGGACTACGAGCAGTACTTC.

This clonotype came up a few times. This chain links TRBV4-1 with TRBJ2-3; TRBD2 aligns across 10 bases. V lost 4 bases and J lost 2; bases outside the gene matches: 6. The CDR3 consists of 16 residues. Per germline, CDR1 MGHRA and CDR2 YSYEKL. For the CDR3, the DNA is TGCGCCAGCAGCCCCGAAGCGGGAGGGGCCACAGATACGCAGTATTTT. It encodes CASSPEAGGATDTQYF.

This clonotype was detected many times. The J gene is TRBJ1-2, the V gene TRBV19; D not resolved. V lost 8 bases and J lost 8, with 15 bases in between. Germline loops: CDR1 LNHDA, CDR2 SQIVND (reference sequence). The CDR3 runs to 12 residues. CDR3 protein: CASSHSGRGYTF. CDR3 bases: TGTGCCAGTTCTCATTCCGGACGAGGCTACACCTTC.

The chain joins TRBV2 to TRBJ2-5; D is undetermined. The ends were cut back, 8 bases at V and 5 bases at J, with 15 bases in the middle. This CDR3 has 13 residues. In germline, CDR1 is SNHLY, CDR2 FYNNEI. CDR3 nucleotides: TGTGCCAGCCATAGATACGACGGGGAGACCCAGTACTTC. Protein sequence: CASHRYDGETQYF.

The chain uses TRBV20-1 and TRBJ2-7; 10 positions match TRBD1. V gave up 3 bases and J gave up 3 bases; unmatched junction bases: 11. There are 16 residues in the CDR3. Germline V gives CDR1 DFQATT, CDR2 SNEGSKA (reference sequence). CDR3 DNA sequence: TGCAGTGCTAGGACAGGGGGCCAAACAGGCCTCTACGAGCAGTACTTC. It codes for CSARTGGQTGLYEQYF.